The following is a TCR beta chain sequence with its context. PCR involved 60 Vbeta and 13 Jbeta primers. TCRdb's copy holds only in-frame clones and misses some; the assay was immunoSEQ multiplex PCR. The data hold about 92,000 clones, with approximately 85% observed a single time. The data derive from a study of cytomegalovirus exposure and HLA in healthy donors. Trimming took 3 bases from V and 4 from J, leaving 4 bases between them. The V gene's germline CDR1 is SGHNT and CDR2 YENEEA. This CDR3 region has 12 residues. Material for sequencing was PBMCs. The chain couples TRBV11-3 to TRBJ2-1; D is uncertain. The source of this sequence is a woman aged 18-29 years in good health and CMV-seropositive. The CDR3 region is CASSFGYNEQFF. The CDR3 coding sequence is TGTGCCAGCAGCTTCGGGTACAATGAGCAGTTCTTC.